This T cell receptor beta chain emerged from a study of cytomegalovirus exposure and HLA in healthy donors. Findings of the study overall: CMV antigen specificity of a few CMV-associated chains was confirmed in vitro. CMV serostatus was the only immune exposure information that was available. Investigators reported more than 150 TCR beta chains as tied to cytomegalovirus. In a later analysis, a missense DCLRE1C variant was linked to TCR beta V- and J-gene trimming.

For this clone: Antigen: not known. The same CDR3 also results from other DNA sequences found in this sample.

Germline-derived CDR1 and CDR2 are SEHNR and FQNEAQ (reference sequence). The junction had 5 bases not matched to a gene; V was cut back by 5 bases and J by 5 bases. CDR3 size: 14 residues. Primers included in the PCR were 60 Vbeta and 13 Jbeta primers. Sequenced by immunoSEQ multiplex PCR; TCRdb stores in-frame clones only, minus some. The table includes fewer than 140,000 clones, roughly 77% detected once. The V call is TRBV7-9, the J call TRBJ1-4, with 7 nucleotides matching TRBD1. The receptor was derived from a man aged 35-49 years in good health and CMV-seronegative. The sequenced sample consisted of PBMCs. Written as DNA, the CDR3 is TGTGCCAGCAGCCTGGGACAGTCAAATGAAAAACTGTTTTTT. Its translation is CASSLGQSNEKLFF.